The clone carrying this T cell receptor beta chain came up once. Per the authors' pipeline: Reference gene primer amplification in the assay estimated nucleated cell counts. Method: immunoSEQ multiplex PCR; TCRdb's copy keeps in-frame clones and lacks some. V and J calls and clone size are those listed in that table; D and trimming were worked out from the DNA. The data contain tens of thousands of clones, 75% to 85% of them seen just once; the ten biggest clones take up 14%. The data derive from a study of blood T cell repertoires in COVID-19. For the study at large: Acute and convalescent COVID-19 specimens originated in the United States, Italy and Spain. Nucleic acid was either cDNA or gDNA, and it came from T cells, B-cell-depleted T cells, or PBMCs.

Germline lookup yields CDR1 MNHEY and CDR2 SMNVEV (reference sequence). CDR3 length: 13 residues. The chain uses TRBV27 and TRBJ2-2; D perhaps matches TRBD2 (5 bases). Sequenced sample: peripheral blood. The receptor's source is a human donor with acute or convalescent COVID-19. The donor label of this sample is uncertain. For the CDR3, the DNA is TGTGCAGCATTGTCGGGGTATACCGGGGAGCTGTTTTTT. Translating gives CAALSGYTGELFF.